This TCR beta chain was captured in a study of naive and memory T cell subsets. The study's findings and limits: A few larger clonotypes appeared in naive repertoires, especially CD8, possibly memory cells re-expressing CD45RA.

In its sample, this clonotype was seen many times. The antigen is undetermined. Both TRBC1 and TRBC2 were covered by a beta constant-region primer of two equimolar oligonucleotides. Nested alpha and beta constant-region primers with the SP2 primer drove four PCR rounds on ligated cDNA. TCRdb recomputed calls from the UMI-ligation and nested PCR reads with MiXCR, one row per CDR3 protein. This sample yields around 93,000 distinct CDR3 sequences, of which about 11% are seen a single time; 0.13% belongs to the top ten. The sequencing sample was made of naive CD4+ T cells from blood. The source is a human donor in good health.

The CDR3 DNA sequence: TGCAGTGCTAGGGGACTAGCGGGACCCAATGAGCAGTTCTTC. Amino acids: CSARGLAGPNEQFF. This chain joins TRBV20-1 and TRBJ2-1; 13 bases match TRBD2. Germline trimming cut 3 bases from V and 6 bases from J; bases unmatched to any gene: 2. The CDR3 loop spans 14 amino acids. CDR1 DFQATT and CDR2 SNEGSKA come from the germline V gene (reference sequence).